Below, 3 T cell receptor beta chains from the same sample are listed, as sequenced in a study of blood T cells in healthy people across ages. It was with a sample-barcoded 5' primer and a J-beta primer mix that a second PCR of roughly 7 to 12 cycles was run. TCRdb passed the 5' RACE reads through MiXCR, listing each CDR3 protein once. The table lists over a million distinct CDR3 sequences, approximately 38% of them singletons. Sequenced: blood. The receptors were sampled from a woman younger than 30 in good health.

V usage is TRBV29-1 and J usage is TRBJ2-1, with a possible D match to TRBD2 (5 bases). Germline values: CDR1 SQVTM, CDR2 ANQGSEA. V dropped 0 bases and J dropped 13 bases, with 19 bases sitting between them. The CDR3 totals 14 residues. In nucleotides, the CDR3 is TGCAGCGTTGAAGAGGAGGTGAACCAAGAGACCCAGTTCTTC. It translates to CSVEEEVNQETQFF.

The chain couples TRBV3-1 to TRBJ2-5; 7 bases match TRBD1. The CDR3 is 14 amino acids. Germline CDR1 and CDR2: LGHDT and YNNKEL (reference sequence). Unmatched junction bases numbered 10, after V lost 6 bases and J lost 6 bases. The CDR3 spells CASRLSAGGQTQYF. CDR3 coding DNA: TGTGCCAGCAGGCTATCGGCAGGGGGACAGACCCAGTACTTC.

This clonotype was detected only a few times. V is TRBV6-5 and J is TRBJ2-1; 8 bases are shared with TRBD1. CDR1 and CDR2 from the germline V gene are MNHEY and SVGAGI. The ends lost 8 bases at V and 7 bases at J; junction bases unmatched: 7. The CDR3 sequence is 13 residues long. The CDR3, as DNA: TGTGCCAGCTCACCCACAGGGGGGAATGAGCAGTTCTTC. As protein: CASSPTGGNEQFF.